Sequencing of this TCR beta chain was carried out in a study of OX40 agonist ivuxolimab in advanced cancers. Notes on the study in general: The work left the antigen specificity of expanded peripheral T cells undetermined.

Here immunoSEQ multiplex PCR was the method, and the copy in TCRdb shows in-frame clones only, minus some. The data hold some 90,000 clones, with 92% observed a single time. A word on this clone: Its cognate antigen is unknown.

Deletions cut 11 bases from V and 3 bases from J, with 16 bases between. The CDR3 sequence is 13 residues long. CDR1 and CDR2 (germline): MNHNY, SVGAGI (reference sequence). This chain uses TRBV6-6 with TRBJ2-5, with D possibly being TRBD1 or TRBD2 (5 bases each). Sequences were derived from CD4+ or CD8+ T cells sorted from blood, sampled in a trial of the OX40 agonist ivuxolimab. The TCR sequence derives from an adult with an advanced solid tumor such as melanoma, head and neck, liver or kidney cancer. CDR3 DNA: TGTGCCGTACGGGACGCCATAAAAGAGACCCAGTACTTC. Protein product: CAVRDAIKETQYF.